The 17 T cell receptor beta chains in this list originate from one sample, sequenced in a study of T cell responses to AZD1222 COVID-19 vaccine. TCRdb's copy holds only in-frame clones and misses some; the assay was immunoSEQ multiplex PCR. The sample consists of 57,000 or so clones, about 85% of them appearing once. The sample was peripheral blood, taken on day 0 of MenACWY control vaccination. The receptors originated from an adult in good health.

V usage is TRBV4-3 and J usage is TRBJ1-6; D perhaps matches TRBD1 (5 bases). CDR3 size: 19 residues. V was trimmed by 0 bases and J by 0 bases, leaving 15 bases between them. Germline assignment: CDR1 LGHNA and CDR2 YSLEER. The CDR3 region has the DNA TGCGCCAGCAGCCAAGATCTGAGGGGACTGAGCTCCTATAATTCACCCCTCCACTTT. Its protein is CASSQDLRGLSSYNSPLHF.

The CDR3 loop reads CASSLAPFGRGYEQYF. CDR3 nucleotides: TGTGCCAGCAGCTTAGCGCCTTTCGGGAGGGGGTACGAGCAGTACTTC. The V and J genes are TRBV7-2 and TRBJ2-7, with 8 bases lining up with TRBD2. V trimming: 0 bases; J trimming: 4 bases; junction bases outside the gene matches: 8. This CDR3 has 16 residues. Looked up from germline, CDR1 is SGHTA and CDR2 is FQGNSA. Drawing the rest from reference TRBV7-2 and TRBJ2-7, the complete variable domain is GAGVSQSPSNKVTEKGKDVELRCDPISGHTALYWYRQSLGQGLEFLIYFQGNSAPDKSGLPSDRFSAERTGGSVSTLTIQRTQQEDSAVYLCASSLAPFGRGYEQYFGPGTRLTVT.

This clone has just one count. V gene TRBV5-4 combines with J gene TRBJ2-2, with 9 bases matching TRBD2. The CDR3 is 16 residues long. Looked up from germline, CDR1 is SGHNT and CDR2 is YYREEE (reference sequence). The J segment lost 2 bases and the V segment lost 4 bases, leaving 6 bases of the junction unmatched. The CDR3 sequence: CASSKGREGNTGELFF. The DNA of the CDR3 is TGTGCCAGCAGCAAAGGGCGGGAGGGTAACACCGGGGAGCTGTTTTTT.

This sequence joins TRBV7-2 and TRBJ1-6; TRBD1 matches 10 bases. Per the germline V gene, CDR1 is SGHTA and CDR2 is FQGNSA. The CDR3 has 15 residues. The ends lost 5 bases at V and 6 bases at J; junction bases unmatched: 4. CDR3 nucleotides: TGTGCCAGCAGCGAAGGGACAGGGGCTAATTCACCCCTCCACTTT. It is translated as CASSEGTGANSPLHF.

The rearrangement links TRBV27 to TRBJ1-4; D is undetermined. The CDR3 is 15 amino acids. Germline CDR1 is MNHEY and CDR2 is SMNVEV (reference sequence). V lost 1 base and J lost 0, with 6 bases in between. The CDR3 region is CASSLFTATNEKLFF. In nucleotides, the CDR3 is TGTGCCAGCAGTTTATTTACAGCAACTAATGAAAAACTGTTTTTT.

By sample share, this clone is medium-sized. The J gene is TRBJ2-1, the V gene TRBV28, with D tentatively TRBD2 (6 bases). The germline gives CDR1 MDHEN, CDR2 SYDVKM. V lost 5 bases and J 2 bases, leaving 16 bases between the germline ends. The CDR3 runs to 16 residues. CDR3 nucleotides: TGTGCCAGCAGTCCCGGAGCGGGTCCCCCCTACAATGAGCAGTTCTTC. It encodes CASSPGAGPPYNEQFF.

This clone occurred once. The chain links TRBV6-4 to TRBJ1-1, with D unclear. The CDR3 is made up of 14 amino acids. V was pared by 5 bases and J by 4 bases, with 14 bases between. Per the germline V gene, CDR1 is MRHNA and CDR2 is SNTAGT. The CDR3 here is CASSHTSGGTEAFF. The CDR3 DNA reads as TGTGCCAGCAGTCACACGAGCGGAGGCACTGAAGCTTTCTTT.

The genes are TRBV9 and TRBJ2-1; D is undetermined. CDR3 length: 12 amino acids. Looked up from germline, CDR1 is SGDLS and CDR2 is YYNGEE. Between the trimmed V and J ends, which lost 3 bases and 7 bases, there was a span of 8 bases. The CDR3 is CASSDLINEQFF. In DNA form, the CDR3 reads TGTGCCAGCAGCGACCTGATAAATGAGCAGTTCTTC.

The chain uses TRBV4-1 and TRBJ1-6; the D is unclear. Trimming shortened V by 0 bases and J by 6 bases, and 6 bases separated the two germline ends. Looked up from germline, CDR1 is MGHRA and CDR2 is YSYEKL. This CDR3 has 14 residues. DNA of the CDR3: TGCGCCAGCAGCCAAGATCACGCTAATTCACCCCTCCACTTT. As protein: CASSQDHANSPLHF.

J is TRBJ1-2 and V is TRBV10-2, with a tentative D call TRBD1 (5 bases). CDR3 length equals 13 residues. V lost 6 bases to trimming and J lost 7 bases, with 15 bases between them. The germline gives CDR1 WSHSY, CDR2 SAAADI. The CDR3 coding sequence is TGCGCCAGCAGGGGACCACTCGAGAGTGGCTACACCTTC. It encodes CASRGPLESGYTF.

This clone was detected once. This sequence joins TRBV21-1 and TRBJ2-2; TRBD2 reflects the table's D call only, with no check against the DNA. TRBV21-1 is an annotated pseudogene. This CDR3 has 14 residues. This chain's CDR3 is CASYGSRNTGELFF. The DNA for the CDR3 is TGTGCCAGCTATGGGAGCAGAAACACCGGGGAGCTGTTTTTT.

The V gene is TRBV30, the J gene TRBJ2-7, with 9 positions matching TRBD2. J lost 5 bases, V lost 1 base, and 9 bases had no gene match. The V gene's germline CDR1 is GTSNPN and CDR2 SVGIG (reference sequence). The CDR3 length is 15 residues. The CDR3: CAWSEIAGALHEQYF. CDR3 bases: TGTGCCTGGAGTGAAATAGCGGGAGCCCTCCACGAGCAGTACTTC.

This chain uses TRBV5-5 with TRBJ2-1; D remains unclear. The germline V gene has CDR1 SGHKS and CDR2 YYEKEE (reference sequence). CDR3 length equals 11 residues. Trimming pared 4 bases from V and 11 bases from J, leaving 10 bases between. The CDR3 is CASSLDRKQFF. CDR3 in DNA: TGTGCCAGCAGCCTGGACCGTAAGCAGTTCTTC.

There are a few counts of this clone. This chain joins TRBV6-2 or TRBV6-3 and TRBJ2-1, with 10 bases fitting TRBD2. The V segment lost 2 bases and the J segment 4 bases; nucleotides outside the gene matches: 8. The CDR3 spans 17 residues. Per the germline V gene, CDR1 is MNHEY and CDR2 is SVGEGT. CDR3 sequence (DNA): TGTGCCAGCAGTTACAGTCCACTAGCGGGGATTTACAATGAGCAGTTCTTC. It translates to CASSYSPLAGIYNEQFF.

Details on this clone: This may come from a read error, since a much larger clone is one base off. Additional DNA sequences in this sample encode the identical CDR3. The chain combines TRBV5-5 with TRBJ1-5; the D gene is possibly TRBD1 (5 bases). The V gene's germline CDR1 is SGHKS and CDR2 YYEKEE (reference sequence). CDR3 length: 13 residues. With 1 base removed from V and 4 bases from J, the gap between germline ends came to 6 bases. Written as DNA, the CDR3 is TGTGCCAGCAGCTTGTGGGGGAATCAGCCCCAGCATTTT. It specifies CASSLWGNQPQHF.

The V gene is TRBV19, the J gene TRBJ1-1; D is unclear. The V gene lost 5 bases and the J gene lost 8 bases, with 18 bases spanning the gap. CDR1 is LNHDA and CDR2 is SQIVND in the germline V gene (reference sequence). The CDR3 totals 14 residues. Written as DNA, the CDR3 is TGTGCCAGTAGTCTGACGTTAGGGCAGGCGGAAGCTTTCTTT. Encoded protein: CASSLTLGQAEAFF. The whole variable domain, remainder taken from reference TRBV19 and TRBJ1-1, is DGGITQSPKYLFRKEGQNVTLSCEQNLNHDAMYWYRQDPGQGLRLIYYSQIVNDFQKGDIAEGYSVSREKKESFPLTVTSAQKNPTAFYLCASSLTLGQAEAFFGQGTRLTVV.

The rearrangement joins TRBV7-6 to TRBJ2-7; tentative D call: TRBD1 (6 bases). The CDR3 is 15 residues long. In germline, CDR1 is SGHVS, CDR2 FNYEAQ. Trimming shortened V by 1 base and J by 4 bases, and 14 bases separated the two germline ends. The CDR3 here is CASSLEGRGRYEQYF. Written as DNA, the CDR3 is TGTGCCAGCAGCTTAGAGGGCAGGGGAAGGTACGAGCAGTACTTC.